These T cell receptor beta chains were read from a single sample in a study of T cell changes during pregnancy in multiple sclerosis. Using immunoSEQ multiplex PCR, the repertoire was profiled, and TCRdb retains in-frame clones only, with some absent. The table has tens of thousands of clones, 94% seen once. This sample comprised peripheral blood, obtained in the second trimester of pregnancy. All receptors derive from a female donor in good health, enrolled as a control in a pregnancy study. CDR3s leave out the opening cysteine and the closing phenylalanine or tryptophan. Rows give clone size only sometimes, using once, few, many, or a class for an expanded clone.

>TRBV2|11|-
ASSPISIDTQY
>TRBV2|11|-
ASSGDSFYGYT
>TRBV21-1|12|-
ASRRTGDNQPQH
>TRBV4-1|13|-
ASSHGGLASYEQY
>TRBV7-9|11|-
ASRPQGRTEAF
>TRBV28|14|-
ASSPREGSRTDTQY
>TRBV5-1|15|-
ASSRPGQGASGETQY
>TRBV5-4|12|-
ASSLFGREDGYT
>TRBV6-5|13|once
ASSYGQEKTGELF
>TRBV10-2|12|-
ASVGLAVTDTQY
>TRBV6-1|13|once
ASSRGERPTDTQY
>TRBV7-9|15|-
ASSGTRTSGALGEQY
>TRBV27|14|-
ASSLVLAGGPDTQY
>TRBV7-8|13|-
ASSLARGGNYGYT
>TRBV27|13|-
ASSPTRTVNYGYT
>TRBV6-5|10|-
ATGQGNTEAF
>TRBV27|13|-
ASSYDKQVGTEAF
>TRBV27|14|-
ASSPFKSYGNQPQH
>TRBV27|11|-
ASSLRLADTQY
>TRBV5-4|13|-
ASGRRGANTGELF
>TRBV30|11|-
AWGRTSLGPQH